This TCR beta chain was identified in a study of Ad26.COV2.S vaccination and SARS-CoV-2 variants. In the study overall: As a participant in COV1001, the donor was in the Ad26.COV2.S trial arm. The study gave Ad26.COV2.S intramuscularly, once or twice 56 days apart. Study results and limitations: Marked by substantial breadth, spike-specific CD8+ and CD4+ T cell responses were reportedly seen after vaccination.

The protocol was immunoSEQ multiplex PCR, while the TCRdb copy is restricted to in-frame clones and leaves out a portion. The sample contains some 450,000 clones, 90% of which appear only once. The CDR3 contains 18 residues. CDR1 and CDR2 (germline): LNHNV, YYDKDF (reference sequence). The ends were cut back, 0 bases at V and 0 bases at J, with 12 bases in the middle. Sample treatment: approximately 18 received Ad26.COV2.S at low or high dose, single or two shots; 5 received placebo; per-sample allocation not given. The investigators took samples on day 63 after the first vaccine or placebo injection. About this clone itself: Its target is not known.

This chain links TRBV15 with TRBJ2-6, with a possible D match to TRBD2 (6 bases). The receptor's source is a person aged 18-60 years who received the Ad26.COV2.S COVID-19 vaccine or a placebo. The specimen comprised peripheral blood, sampled in a trial of Ad26.COV2.S vaccine versus placebo. CDR3 DNA sequence: TGTGCCACCAGCAGAGATTGGACCGGGAGCTCTGGGGCCAACGTCCTGACTTTC. Amino acid sequence: CATSRDWTGSSGANVLTF.